Below, 21 T cell receptor beta chains from the same sample are listed, as sequenced in a study of blood T cell repertoires in COVID-19. Sequencing was performed with immunoSEQ multiplex PCR; in TCRdb, only in-frame clones are kept and a portion is missing. The sample consists of about 120,000 clones, around four fifths of them appearing once. Sequenced material: peripheral blood. These receptors were obtained from a man between 65 and 79 years old with active or convalescent COVID-19.

The rearrangement links TRBV5-5 to TRBJ1-2; 11 bases match TRBD1. There are 15 residues in the CDR3. Germline loops: CDR1 SGHKS, CDR2 YYEKEE (reference sequence). V trimming: 4 bases; J trimming: 7 bases; junction bases outside the gene matches: 9. CDR3 bases: TGTGCCAGCAGCCCTGGACAGGGGGCGGTCGGTGGCTACACCTTC. Translated, it gives CASSPGQGAVGGYTF.

Concerning this clone: This CDR3 is also generated by other DNA sequences in the sample. The gene calls are TRBV21-1 and TRBJ1-5; the table's TRBD1 call for D was not verified on the DNA. TRBV21-1 corresponds to a pseudogene. This CDR3 has 15 residues. This CDR3 is CASSKVAGMCQPQHF. For the CDR3, the DNA is TGTGCCAGCAGCAAGGTGGCAGGGATGTGTCAGCCCCAGCATTTT.

The J gene is TRBJ2-7, the V gene TRBV6-6; TRBD2 agrees at 7 bases. Germline V CDR1 and CDR2: MNHNY, SVGAGI (reference sequence). The V and J ends lost 6 bases and 3 bases, in that order; junction bases with no gene match: 2. The CDR3 spans 12 residues. CDR3 sequence: CASRGLNYEQYF. In nucleotides, the CDR3 is TGTGCCAGCAGGGGACTAAACTACGAGCAGTACTTC.

V gene TRBV4-3 combines with J gene TRBJ2-1; no definite D call. Trimming removed 0 bases at V and 4 bases at J, with 7 bases between. The germline V gene encodes CDR1 LGHNA and CDR2 YSLEER. The CDR3 spans 14 residues. For the CDR3, the DNA is TGCGCCAGCAGCCAAGACTACGCGTACAATGAGCAGTTCTTC. Its translation: CASSQDYAYNEQFF.

V gene TRBV12-5 combines with J gene TRBJ2-2; D gene uncertain. Trimming shortened V by 0 bases and J by 3 bases, and 5 bases separated the two germline ends. Germline V gene lookup returns CDR1 LGHNT and CDR2 FRNRAP. This CDR3 contains 14 residues. The CDR3 sequence: CASGLVQYTGELFF. In DNA, the CDR3 is TGTGCTAGTGGTTTGGTACAGTACACCGGGGAGCTGTTTTTT.

The chain combines TRBV6-1 with TRBJ1-1, with D unresolved. CDR3 size: 15 residues. Germline V gene lookup returns CDR1 MNHNS and CDR2 SASEGT. V lost 2 bases and J lost 0, with 10 bases in between. The CDR3 bases are TGTGCCAGCAGTGAACTGGGCAGAATGAACACTGAAGCTTTCTTT. The encoded protein is CASSELGRMNTEAFF.

The chain couples TRBV27 to TRBJ2-2; 14 bases match TRBD2. The CDR3 length is 15 residues. The J segment lost 8 bases and the V segment lost 6 bases, leaving 5 bases of the junction unmatched. CDR1 is MNHEY, CDR2 SMNVEV, per germline (reference sequence). CDR3 sequence reads: CASRPGLAGVGELFF. As DNA, the CDR3 is TGTGCCAGCAGGCCGGGACTAGCGGGAGTTGGGGAGCTGTTTTTT.

The chain combines TRBV19 with TRBJ1-3; 8 bases are shared with TRBD1. Per germline, CDR1 LNHDA and CDR2 SQIVND (reference sequence). Trimming took 6 bases from V and 5 from J; bases not matched to a gene: 12. The CDR3 is 16 residues long. The CDR3 spells CASRPFDRGLRNTIYF. The CDR3, as DNA: TGTGCCAGTAGACCCTTCGACAGGGGTTTAAGAAACACCATATATTTT.

The chain recombines TRBV9 with TRBJ1-1; D call uncertain. This CDR3 has 15 residues. V was clipped by 0 bases and J by 2 bases, with 11 bases between them. Per germline, CDR1 SGDLS and CDR2 YYNGEE. CDR3 residues: CASSVGVERNTEAFF. CDR3 nucleotides: TGTGCCAGCAGCGTAGGAGTAGAAAGAAACACTGAAGCTTTCTTT.

The rearrangement links TRBV7-2 to TRBJ1-2, with 9 bases aligning to TRBD1. The V segment lost 0 bases and the J segment 7 bases; nucleotides outside the gene matches: 9. Per germline, CDR1 SGHTA and CDR2 FQGNSA. The CDR3 is 16 residues long. In nucleotides, the CDR3 is TGTGCCAGCAGCTTAGCCACTACCGGGACAGGGACTGGCTACACCTTC. It encodes CASSLATTGTGTGYTF.

V is TRBV4-2 and J is TRBJ1-5; D not certain. Germline V gene data show CDR1 as LGHNA and CDR2 as YNFKEQ. V was pared by 0 bases and J by 4 bases, with 7 bases between. CDR3 size: 14 residues. In DNA, the CDR3 is TGTGCCAGCAGCCAAGATCGGCGGAATCAGCCCCAGCATTTT. It codes for CASSQDRRNQPQHF.

A single count supports this clone. This CDR3 is CASSIQGGSIQPQHF. The CDR3, as DNA: TGTGCCAGTAGTATTCAGGGAGGGTCGATTCAGCCCCAGCATTTT. V and J are TRBV19 and TRBJ1-5, with D maybe TRBD1 (5 bases). V was clipped by 3 bases and J by 6 bases, with 15 bases between them. The CDR3 extends over 15 amino acids. Germline assignment: CDR1 LNHDA and CDR2 SQIVND (reference sequence). Full variable domain (missing parts from reference TRBV19 and TRBJ1-5): DGGITQSPKYLFRKEGQNVTLSCEQNLNHDAMYWYRQDPGQGLRLIYYSQIVNDFQKGDIAEGYSVSREKKESFPLTVTSAQKNPTAFYLCASSIQGGSIQPQHFGDGTRLSIL.

V usage is TRBV24-1 and J usage is TRBJ2-1; 12 bases are a match to TRBD1. The CDR3 covers 16 residues. V lost 4 bases to trimming and J lost 6 bases; unmatched junction nucleotides: 6. Germline lookup yields CDR1 KGHDR and CDR2 SFDVKD. The CDR3 sequence is CATSDPGQGAVNEQFF. The CDR3, as DNA: TGTGCCACCAGTGACCCGGGACAGGGGGCGGTCAATGAGCAGTTCTTC.

V gene TRBV3-1 (or the pseudogene TRBV3-2) combines with J gene TRBJ1-5, with 8 bases aligning to TRBD1. The CDR3 totals 14 residues. V trimming: 4 bases; J trimming: 6 bases; junction bases outside the gene matches: 5. Germline CDR1 reads LGHDT; CDR2 reads YNNKEL (reference sequence). The CDR3 nucleotides are TGTGCCAGCAGCCCGACAGGGGCTGGTCAGCCCCAGCATTTT. Protein: CASSPTGAGQPQHF.

The chain is built from TRBV5-1 and TRBJ2-2; D gene uncertain. Trimming removed 1 base from V and 3 bases from J, with 13 bases in between. The CDR3 length is 16 residues. CDR1 SGHRS and CDR2 YFSETQ come from the germline V gene. Written as DNA, the CDR3 is TGCGCCAGCAGCTTGTTGGCGGTTGTCGACACCGGGGAGCTGTTTTTT. Translating gives CASSLLAVVDTGELFF.

The chain uses TRBV10-3 and TRBJ1-5; D not resolved. Germline V gives CDR1 ENHRY, CDR2 SYGVKD. The V and J ends lost 7 bases and 0 bases respectively, with 13 bases between them. The CDR3 loop spans 15 amino acids. The CDR3: CAITKSLDSNQPQHF. The CDR3 DNA reads as TGTGCCATCACCAAATCATTAGATAGCAATCAGCCCCAGCATTTT.

This clone showed up just once. CDR3 in DNA: TGCAGCGTTGACTCTTCCTCTAGCGGGAGGCTCTACAATGAGCAGTTCTTC. Protein: CSVDSSSSGRLYNEQFF. The chain uses TRBV29-1 and TRBJ2-1, with 11 bases that match TRBD2. The V gene's germline CDR1 is SQVTM and CDR2 ANQGSEA. With 3 bases clipped from V and 3 bases from J, the junction kept 10 bases outside the gene matches. This CDR3 has 17 residues.

The V gene is TRBV28, the J gene TRBJ2-6; D is unresolved. Trimming took 5 bases from V and 2 from J, leaving 13 bases between them. Germline CDR1 and CDR2: MDHEN and SYDVKM. The CDR3 spans 16 residues. CDR3 nucleotide sequence: TGTGCCAGCAGTCCCCGCCGCCGGGCTGGGGCCAACGTCCTGACTTTC. Its translation: CASSPRRRAGANVLTF.

This sequence joins TRBV21-1 and TRBJ1-1. TRBV21-1 is termed a pseudogene. There are 14 residues in the CDR3. The CDR3 spells CATGGGGRNTEAFF. The CDR3 nucleotides are TGTGCCACCGGTGGGGGGGGGCGGAACACTGAAGCTTTCTTT.

The chain carries TRBV28 and TRBJ2-1, with 8 bases identical to TRBD2. J gave up 3 bases and V 2 bases, and 3 bases lay outside the gene matches. CDR3 length equals 15 residues. From germline, CDR1 is MDHEN and CDR2 SYDVKM. In DNA, the CDR3 is TGTGCCAGCAGTTTACCAGCGGGAGACTACAATGAGCAGTTCTTC. Its protein is CASSLPAGDYNEQFF.

The J gene is TRBJ1-2, the V gene TRBV28; 7 positions match TRBD1. Germline values: CDR1 MDHEN, CDR2 SYDVKM. CDR3 length: 13 residues. V lost 6 bases, J lost 4 bases, and 5 bases stayed unmatched. The CDR3 DNA is TGTGCCAGCAGCGACAGGGCTCGCTATGGCTACACCTTC. Its protein is CASSDRARYGYTF.